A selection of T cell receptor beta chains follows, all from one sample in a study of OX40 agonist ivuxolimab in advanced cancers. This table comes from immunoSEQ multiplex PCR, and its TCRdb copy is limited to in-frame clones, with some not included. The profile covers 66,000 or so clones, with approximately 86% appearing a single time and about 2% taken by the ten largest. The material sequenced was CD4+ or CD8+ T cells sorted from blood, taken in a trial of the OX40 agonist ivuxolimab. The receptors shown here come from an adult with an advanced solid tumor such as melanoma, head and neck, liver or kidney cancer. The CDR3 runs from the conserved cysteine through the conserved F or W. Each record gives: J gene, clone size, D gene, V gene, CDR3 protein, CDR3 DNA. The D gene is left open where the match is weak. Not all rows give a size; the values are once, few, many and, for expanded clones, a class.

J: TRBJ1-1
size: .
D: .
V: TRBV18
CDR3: CASSPAGAVTEAFF
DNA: TGTGCCAGCTCACCAGCGGGGGCAGTCACTGAAGCTTTCTTT

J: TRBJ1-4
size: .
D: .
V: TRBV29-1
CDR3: CSVEGGSGEKLFF
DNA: TGCAGCGTCGAAGGAGGAAGTGGTGAAAAACTGTTTTTT

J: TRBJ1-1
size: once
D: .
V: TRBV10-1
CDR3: CASSEGTANTEAFF
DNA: TGCGCCAGCAGTGAAGGGACGGCAAACACTGAAGCTTTCTTT

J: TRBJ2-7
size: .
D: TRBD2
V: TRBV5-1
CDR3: CASSLAGETYEQYF
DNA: TGCGCCAGCAGCTTAGCGGGAGAGACCTACGAGCAGTACTTC

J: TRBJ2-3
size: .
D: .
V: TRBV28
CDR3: CASSPQGAGTQYF
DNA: TGTGCCAGCAGCCCCCAGGGCGCGGGTACGCAGTATTTT

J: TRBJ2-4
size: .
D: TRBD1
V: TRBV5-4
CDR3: CASSFPGTGGAKNIQYF
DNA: TGTGCCAGCAGCTTTCCCGGGACAGGGGGCGCCAAAAACATTCAGTACTTC

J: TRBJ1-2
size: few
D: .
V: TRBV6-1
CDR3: CASSEGGVEGAGYTF
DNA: TGTGCCAGCAGTGAAGGGGGGGTAGAGGGAGCCGGCTACACCTTC

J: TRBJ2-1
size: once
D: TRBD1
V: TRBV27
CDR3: CASSSGTVRYNEQFF
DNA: TGTGCCAGCAGTTCCGGGACAGTGCGCTACAATGAGCAGTTCTTC

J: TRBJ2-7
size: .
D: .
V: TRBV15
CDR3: CATSRITSLGLPSYEQYF
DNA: TGTGCCACCAGCAGAATAACCTCCCTGGGGCTTCCTTCCTACGAGCAGTACTTC

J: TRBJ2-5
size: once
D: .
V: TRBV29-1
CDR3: CSVEAGLETQYF
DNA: TGCAGCGTTGAAGCAGGGCTAGAGACCCAGTACTTC

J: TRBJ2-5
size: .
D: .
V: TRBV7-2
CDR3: CASSLGGKETQYF
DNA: TGTGCCAGCAGCTTAGGGGGGAAAGAGACCCAGTACTTC

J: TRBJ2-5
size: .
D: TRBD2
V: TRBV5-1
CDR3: CASSAGTSGSLETQYF
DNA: TGCGCCAGCAGCGCTGGGACTAGCGGGAGTCTAGAGACCCAGTACTTC

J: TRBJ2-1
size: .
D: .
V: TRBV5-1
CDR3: CASSFENEQFF
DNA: TGCGCCAGCAGCTTTGAGAATGAGCAGTTCTTC

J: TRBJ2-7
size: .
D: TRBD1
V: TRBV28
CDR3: CASSLPGTDSYEQYF
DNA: TGTGCCAGCAGTTTACCCGGGACAGACTCCTACGAGCAGTACTTC

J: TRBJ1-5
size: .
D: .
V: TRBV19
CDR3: CASSKLGGFQPQHF
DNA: TGTGCCAGTAGTAAGTTGGGAGGGTTTCAGCCCCAGCATTTT

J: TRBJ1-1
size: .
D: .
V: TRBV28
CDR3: CASSRSWAGTEAFF
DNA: TGTGCCAGCAGTCGGAGTTGGGCAGGCACTGAAGCTTTCTTT

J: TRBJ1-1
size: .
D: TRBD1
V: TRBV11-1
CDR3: CASSLTGAGTEAFF
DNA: TGTGCCAGCAGCCTAACAGGGGCGGGCACTGAAGCTTTCTTT

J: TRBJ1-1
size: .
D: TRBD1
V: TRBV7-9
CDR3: CASSLDRGVNTEAFF
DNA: TGTGCCAGCAGCTTAGACAGGGGTGTGAACACTGAAGCTTTCTTT

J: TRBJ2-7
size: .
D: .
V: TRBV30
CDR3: CAWSPSGRMSSYEQYF
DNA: TGTGCCTGGAGTCCCTCAGGGCGGATGAGCTCCTACGAGCAGTACTTC

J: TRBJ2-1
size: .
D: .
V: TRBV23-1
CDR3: CASSPKLDYNEQFF
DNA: TGCGCCAGCAGTCCTAAACTAGACTACAATGAGCAGTTCTTC

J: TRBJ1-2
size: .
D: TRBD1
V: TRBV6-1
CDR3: CASRSRGDSAYTF
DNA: TGTGCCAGCAGATCAAGGGGGGACAGCGCCTACACCTTC

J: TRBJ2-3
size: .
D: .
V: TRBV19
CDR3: CASSVGTFSTDTQYF
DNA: TGTGCCAGTAGTGTCGGGACTTTTAGCACAGATACGCAGTATTTT

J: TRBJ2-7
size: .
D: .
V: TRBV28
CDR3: CASRQAAPKIHSYEQYF
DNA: TGTGCCAGCCGACAGGCAGCGCCGAAGATACATTCCTACGAGCAGTACTTC

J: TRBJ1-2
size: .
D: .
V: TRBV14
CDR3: CASSRNQGWEEYTF
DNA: TGTGCCAGCAGCCGGAACCAGGGCTGGGAGGAATACACCTTC

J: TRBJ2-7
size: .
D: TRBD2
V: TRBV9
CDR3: CASSRAGVLEQYF
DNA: TGTGCCAGCAGCCGGGCGGGAGTACTTGAGCAGTACTTC

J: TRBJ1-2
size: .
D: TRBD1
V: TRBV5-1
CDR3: CASSLAGTSQGDGYTF
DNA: TGCGCCAGCAGCTTGGCAGGGACCTCTCAGGGGGATGGCTACACCTTC

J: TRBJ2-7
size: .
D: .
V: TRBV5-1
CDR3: CASSLEVRYEQYF
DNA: TGCGCCAGCAGCTTGGAGGTACGGTACGAGCAGTACTTC

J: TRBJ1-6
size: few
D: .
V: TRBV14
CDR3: CASSPERAYPLHF
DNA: TGTGCCAGCAGCCCTGAGAGGGCCTATCCCCTCCACTTT

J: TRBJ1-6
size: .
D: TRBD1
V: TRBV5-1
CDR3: CASRPGTGAEVHF
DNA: TGCGCCAGCAGACCCGGGACAGGGGCGGAGGTCCACTTT

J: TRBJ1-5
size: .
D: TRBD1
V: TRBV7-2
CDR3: CASSPWTGGGQPQHF
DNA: TGTGCCAGCAGCCCCTGGACAGGGGGTGGACAGCCCCAGCATTTT

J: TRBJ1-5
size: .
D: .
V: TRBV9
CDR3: CASGRGGEGQPQHF
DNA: TGTGCCAGCGGGAGAGGGGGTGAGGGTCAGCCCCAGCATTTT

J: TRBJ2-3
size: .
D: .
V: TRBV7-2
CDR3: CASSLVFDRTDTQYF
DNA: TGTGCCAGCAGCTTAGTATTTGACCGCACAGATACGCAGTATTTT

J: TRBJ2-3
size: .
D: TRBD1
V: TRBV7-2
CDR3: CASSLQGAVDTQYF
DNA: TGTGCCAGCAGCTTACAGGGGGCGGTGGATACGCAGTATTTT

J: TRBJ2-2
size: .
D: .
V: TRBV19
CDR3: CASSPQGMMEPGELFF
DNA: TGTGCCAGTAGTCCACAGGGTATGATGGAACCCGGGGAGCTGTTTTTT

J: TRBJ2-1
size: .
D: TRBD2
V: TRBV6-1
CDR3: CASSGQQTPGLARYNEQFF
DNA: TGTGCCAGCAGTGGACAACAGACCCCGGGACTAGCGAGATACAATGAGCAGTTCTTC

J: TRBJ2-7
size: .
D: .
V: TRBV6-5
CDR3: CASKQQNYEQYF
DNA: TGTGCCAGCAAACAGCAAAACTACGAGCAGTACTTC

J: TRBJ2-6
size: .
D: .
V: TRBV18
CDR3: CASSPPGSGANVLTF
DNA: TGTGCCAGCTCACCCCCAGGCTCTGGGGCCAACGTCCTGACTTTC

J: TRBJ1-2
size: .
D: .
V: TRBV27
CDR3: CASSYRARDGYTF
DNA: TGTGCCAGCAGTTACAGGGCTAGAGATGGCTACACCTTC

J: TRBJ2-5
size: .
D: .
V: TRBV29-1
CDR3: CSVLAGADWETQYF
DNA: TGCAGCGTATTAGCAGGGGCAGACTGGGAGACCCAGTACTTC

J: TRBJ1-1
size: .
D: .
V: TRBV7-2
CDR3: CASSLDGGGPLNTEAFF
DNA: TGTGCCAGCAGCTTAGACGGTGGGGGCCCGCTGAACACTGAAGCTTTCTTT

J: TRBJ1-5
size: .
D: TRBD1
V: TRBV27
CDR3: CASSARQGPNQPQHF
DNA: TGTGCCAGCAGTGCCAGACAGGGCCCGAATCAGCCCCAGCATTTT

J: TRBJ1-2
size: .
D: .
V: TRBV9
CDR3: CASRGDSRYGYTF
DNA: TGTGCCAGCAGAGGAGACAGCCGCTATGGCTACACCTTC